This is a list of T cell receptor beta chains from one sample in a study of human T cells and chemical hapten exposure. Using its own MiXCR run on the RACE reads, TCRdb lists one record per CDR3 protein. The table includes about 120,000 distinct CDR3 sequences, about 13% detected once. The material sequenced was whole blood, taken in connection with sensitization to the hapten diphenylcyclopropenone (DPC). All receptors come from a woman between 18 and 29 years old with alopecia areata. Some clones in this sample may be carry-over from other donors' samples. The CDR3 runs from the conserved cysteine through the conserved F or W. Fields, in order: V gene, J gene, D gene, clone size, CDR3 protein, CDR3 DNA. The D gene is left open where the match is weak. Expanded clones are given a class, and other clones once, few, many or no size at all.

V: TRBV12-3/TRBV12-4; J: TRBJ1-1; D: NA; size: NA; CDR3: CASSFGDGVAFF; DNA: TGTGCCAGCAGTTTCGGGGACGGGGTGGCTTTCTTT
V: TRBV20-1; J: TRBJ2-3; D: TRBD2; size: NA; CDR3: CSVKTSGTDTQYF; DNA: TGCAGTGTCAAGACTAGCGGCACAGATACGCAGTATTTT
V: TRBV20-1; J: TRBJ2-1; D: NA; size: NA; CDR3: CSANQGINEQFF; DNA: TGCAGTGCTAATCAGGGTATAAATGAGCAGTTCTTC
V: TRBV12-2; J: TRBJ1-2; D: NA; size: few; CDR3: CASRLEGFDYGYTF; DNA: TGTGCAAGTCGCTTAGAGGGATTCGACTATGGCTACACCTTC
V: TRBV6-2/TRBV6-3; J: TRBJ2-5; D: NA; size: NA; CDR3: CASRKDSQETQYF; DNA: TGTGCCAGCAGAAAGGACAGCCAAGAGACCCAGTACTTC
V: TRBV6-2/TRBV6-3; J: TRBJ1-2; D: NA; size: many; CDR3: CASSRNFPGADGYTF; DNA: TGTGCCAGCAGTCGGAACTTTCCAGGAGCAGATGGCTACACCTTC
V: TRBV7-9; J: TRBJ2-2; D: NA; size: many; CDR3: CASISPGAGELFF; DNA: TGTGCCAGCATATCCCCGGGAGCCGGGGAGCTGTTTTTT
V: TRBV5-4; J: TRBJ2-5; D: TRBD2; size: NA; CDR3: CASSQRGGQETQYF; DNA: TGTGCCAGCAGCCAACGCGGGGGCCAAGAGACCCAGTACTTC
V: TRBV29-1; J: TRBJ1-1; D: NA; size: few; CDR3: CSAPRRGEAFF; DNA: TGCAGCGCCCCCAGGCGGGGTGAAGCTTTCTTT
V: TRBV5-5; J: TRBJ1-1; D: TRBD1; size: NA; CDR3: CASSSSPGQTMNTEAFF; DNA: TGTGCCAGCAGCTCTTCACCGGGACAGACTATGAACACTGAAGCTTTCTTT
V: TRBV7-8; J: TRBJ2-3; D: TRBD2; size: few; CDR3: CASSSGTSGGDTQYF; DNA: TGTGCCAGCAGCTCAGGGACTAGCGGGGGAGATACGCAGTATTTT
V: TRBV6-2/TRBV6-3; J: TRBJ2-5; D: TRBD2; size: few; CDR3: CASTPGTSDQETQYF; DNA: TGTGCCAGCACCCCAGGGACTAGCGACCAAGAGACCCAGTACTTC
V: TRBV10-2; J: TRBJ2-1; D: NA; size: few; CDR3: CASSEGAARNEQFF; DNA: TGCGCCAGCAGTGAAGGGGCAGCACGGAATGAGCAGTTCTTC
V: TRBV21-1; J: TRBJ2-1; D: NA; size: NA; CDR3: CASSKPEQFF; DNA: TGTGCCAGCAGCAAGCCTGAGCAGTTCTTC
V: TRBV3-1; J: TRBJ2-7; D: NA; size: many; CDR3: CASSDRTVTYEQYF; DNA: TGTGCCAGCAGCGATCGGACGGTCACCTACGAGCAGTACTTC
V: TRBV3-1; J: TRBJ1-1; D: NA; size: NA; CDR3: CASSQRAPGPTNTEAFF; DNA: TGTGCCAGCAGCCAACGAGCCCCAGGACCGACGAACACTGAAGCTTTCTTT
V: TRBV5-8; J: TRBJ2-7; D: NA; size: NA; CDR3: CASSLRDARSYEQYF; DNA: TGTGCCAGCAGCCTCCGGGACGCTCGCTCCTACGAGCAGTACTTC
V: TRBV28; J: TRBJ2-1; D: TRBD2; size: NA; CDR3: CASSLMASGANEQFF; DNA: TGTGCCAGCAGTTTAATGGCTAGCGGGGCCAATGAGCAGTTCTTC
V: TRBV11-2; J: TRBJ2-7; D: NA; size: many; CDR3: CASSSVRDPYEQYF; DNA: TGTGCCAGCAGCTCTGTCCGGGACCCCTACGAGCAGTACTTC
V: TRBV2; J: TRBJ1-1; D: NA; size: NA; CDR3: CASRQATEAFF; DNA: TGTGCCAGCAGACAGGCCACTGAAGCTTTCTTT
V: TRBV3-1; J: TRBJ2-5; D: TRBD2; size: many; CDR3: CASSPSPGGQETQYF; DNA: TGTGCCAGCAGCCCCTCGCCGGGGGGTCAAGAGACCCAGTACTTC
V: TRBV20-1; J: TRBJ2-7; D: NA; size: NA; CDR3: CSALDNSYEQYF; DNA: TGCAGTGCCCTGGACAATTCCTACGAGCAGTACTTC
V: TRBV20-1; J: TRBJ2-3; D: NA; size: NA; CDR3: CSAPDSTDTQYF; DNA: TGCAGTGCCCCCGACAGCACAGATACGCAGTATTTT
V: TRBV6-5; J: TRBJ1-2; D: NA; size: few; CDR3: CASSRGGSYGYTF; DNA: TGTGCCAGCAGCCGGGGAGGGAGCTATGGCTACACCTTC
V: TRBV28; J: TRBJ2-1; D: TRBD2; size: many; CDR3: CASSLGGYNEQFF; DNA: TGTGCCAGCAGTCTCGGGGGGTACAATGAGCAGTTCTTC
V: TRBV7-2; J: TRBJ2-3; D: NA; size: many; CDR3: CASRAGPTDTQYF; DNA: TGTGCCAGCAGGGCGGGGCCCACAGATACGCAGTATTTT
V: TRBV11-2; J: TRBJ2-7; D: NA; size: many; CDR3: CASRGSSYEQYF; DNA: TGTGCCAGCAGGGGGTCGTCCTACGAGCAGTACTTC
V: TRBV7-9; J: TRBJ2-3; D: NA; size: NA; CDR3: CASSLDPGTDTQYF; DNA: TGTGCCAGCAGCTTAGATCCAGGAACAGATACGCAGTATTTT
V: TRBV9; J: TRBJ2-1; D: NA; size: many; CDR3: CGKRNEQFF; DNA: TGTGGCAAGCGGAATGAGCAGTTCTTC
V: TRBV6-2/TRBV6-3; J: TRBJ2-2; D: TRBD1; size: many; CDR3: CASDGQGNTGELFF; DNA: TGTGCCAGCGATGGACAGGGTAACACCGGGGAGCTGTTTTTT
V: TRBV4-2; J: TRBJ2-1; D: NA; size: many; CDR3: CASSQDEGSGTEQFF; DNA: TGTGCCAGCAGCCAAGATGAGGGTAGTGGCACTGAGCAGTTCTTC
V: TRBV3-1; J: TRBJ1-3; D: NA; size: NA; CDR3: CASSPGQRTNTIYF; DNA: TGTGCCAGCAGCCCCGGACAACGGACAAACACCATATATTTT
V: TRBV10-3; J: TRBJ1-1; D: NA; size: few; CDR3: CAIRGRDEAFF; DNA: TGTGCCATCAGGGGAAGGGATGAAGCTTTCTTT
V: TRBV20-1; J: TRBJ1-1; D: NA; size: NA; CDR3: CSARTGANTEAFF; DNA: TGCAGTGCTAGAACCGGGGCGAACACTGAAGCTTTCTTT
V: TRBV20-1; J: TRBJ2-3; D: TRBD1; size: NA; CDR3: CSASRDRGSTDTQYF; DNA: TGCAGTGCTAGCCGGGACAGGGGAAGCACAGATACGCAGTATTTT
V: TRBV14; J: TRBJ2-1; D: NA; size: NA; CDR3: CASSPLGHYNEQFF; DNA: TGTGCCAGCAGCCCCCTCGGTCACTACAATGAGCAGTTCTTC
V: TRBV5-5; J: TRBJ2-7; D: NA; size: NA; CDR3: CASSLSAAVPDEQYF; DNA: TGTGCCAGCAGCTTGTCAGCGGCCGTACCCGACGAGCAGTACTTC
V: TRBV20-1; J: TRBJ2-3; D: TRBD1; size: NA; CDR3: CSAQTTGTGVRDTQYF; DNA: TGCAGTGCTCAGACAACCGGGACAGGGGTGCGAGATACGCAGTATTTT
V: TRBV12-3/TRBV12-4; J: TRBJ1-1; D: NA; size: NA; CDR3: CASRAEGTEAFF; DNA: TGTGCCAGCAGGGCAGAGGGCACTGAAGCTTTCTTT
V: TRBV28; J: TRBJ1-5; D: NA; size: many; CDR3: CASSHNQPQHF; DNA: TGTGCCAGCAGTCACAATCAGCCCCAGCATTTT
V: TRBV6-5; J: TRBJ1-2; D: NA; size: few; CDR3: CASSYLGTTRATNYGYTF; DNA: TGTGCCAGCAGTTACCTTGGAACAACCCGGGCGACTAACTATGGCTACACCTTC
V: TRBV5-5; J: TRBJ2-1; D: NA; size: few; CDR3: CASSFRVVNEQFF; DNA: TGTGCCAGCAGCTTCAGGGTAGTCAATGAGCAGTTCTTC
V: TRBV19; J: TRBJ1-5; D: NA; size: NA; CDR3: CASSIPETRYQPQHF; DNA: TGTGCCAGTAGTATACCTGAGACACGTTATCAGCCCCAGCATTTT
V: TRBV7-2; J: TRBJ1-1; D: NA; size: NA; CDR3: CASSQHQNTEAFF; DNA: TGTGCCAGCAGCCAACATCAGAACACTGAAGCTTTCTTT
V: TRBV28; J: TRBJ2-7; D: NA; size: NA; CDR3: CASTKPRGSHEQYF; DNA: TGTGCCAGCACCAAACCGAGAGGGTCCCACGAGCAGTACTTC
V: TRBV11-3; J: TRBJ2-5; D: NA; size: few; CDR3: CASSLGPIQETQYF; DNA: TGTGCCAGCAGCTTAGGACCGATACAAGAGACCCAGTACTTC
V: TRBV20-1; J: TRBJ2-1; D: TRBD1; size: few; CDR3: CSARDQQGVVNEQFF; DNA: TGCAGTGCTAGAGATCAGCAGGGGGTTGTCAATGAGCAGTTCTTC
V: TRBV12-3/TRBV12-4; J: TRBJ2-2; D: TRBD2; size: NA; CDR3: CASSPLSGGAPGELFF; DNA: TGTGCCAGCAGTCCCTTGAGCGGGGGGGCTCCCGGGGAGCTGTTTTTT
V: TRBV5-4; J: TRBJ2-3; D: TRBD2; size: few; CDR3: CASEGLSTDTQYF; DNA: TGTGCCAGCGAGGGACTAAGCACAGATACGCAGTATTTT
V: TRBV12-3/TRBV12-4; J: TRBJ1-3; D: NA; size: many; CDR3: CASSPTVGRNTIYF; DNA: TGTGCCAGCAGTCCGACAGTAGGTCGTAACACCATATATTTT
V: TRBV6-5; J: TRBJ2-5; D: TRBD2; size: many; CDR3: CASSLNKGGRRETQYF; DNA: TGTGCCAGCAGTCTCAATAAGGGAGGGAGAAGAGAGACCCAGTACTTC
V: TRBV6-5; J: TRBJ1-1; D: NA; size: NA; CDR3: CASRQGRGSTEAFF; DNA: TGTGCCAGCAGGCAGGGGAGGGGAAGTACTGAAGCTTTCTTT
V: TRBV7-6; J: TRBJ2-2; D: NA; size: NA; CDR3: CASSLVGVPNTGELFF; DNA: TGTGCCAGCAGCTTAGTAGGGGTACCGAACACCGGGGAGCTGTTTTTT
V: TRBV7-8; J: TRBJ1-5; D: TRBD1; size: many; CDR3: CASSSEGQLVNQPQHF; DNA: TGTGCCAGCAGCTCAGAGGGACAGTTAGTCAATCAGCCCCAGCATTTT
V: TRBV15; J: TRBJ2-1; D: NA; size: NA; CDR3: CATSTIWSSSYNEQFF; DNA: TGTGCCACCAGCACCATATGGTCGAGCTCCTACAATGAGCAGTTCTTC
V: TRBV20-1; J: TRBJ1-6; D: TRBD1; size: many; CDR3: CSARRDRDFYNSPLHF; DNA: TGCAGTGCTAGACGGGACAGGGATTTCTATAATTCACCCCTCCACTTT
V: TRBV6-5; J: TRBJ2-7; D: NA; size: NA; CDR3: CASSMGSSYEQYF; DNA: TGTGCCAGCAGCATGGGAAGTAGCTACGAGCAGTACTTC
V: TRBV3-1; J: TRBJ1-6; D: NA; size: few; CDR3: CASSQGRENNSPLHF; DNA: TGTGCCAGCAGCCAAGGGAGGGAAAATAATTCACCCCTCCACTTT
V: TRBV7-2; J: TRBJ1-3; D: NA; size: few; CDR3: CASSPSVGNTIYF; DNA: TGTGCCAGCAGCCCGTCAGTCGGGAACACCATATATTTT